This T cell receptor (beta chain) was observed in a study of T cells in Graves' hyperthyroidism and ophthalmopathy. The wider study: Peripheral blood was secured at the point of initial diagnosis, before any treatment.

General study points: Most expanded thyroid clonotypes above 0.001 recurred in blood. Before onset, ophthalmopathy was predicted by the model a median roughly 6.4 months earlier.

Regions amplified from RNA transcripts were the TCR beta CDR3 regions. The HTBI primer set was used in a first-round RT-PCR of the TCR CDR3. MiXCR, applied by TCRdb to the multiplex PCR reads, yields one record per CDR3 protein. The sample lists roughly 500,000 distinct CDR3 sequences, approximately 23% seen once, with about 49% in the top ten. V trimming: 5 bases; J trimming: 3 bases; junction bases outside the gene matches: 4. The V gene's germline CDR1 is DFQATT and CDR2 SNEGSKA (reference sequence). This CDR3 has 14 amino acids. Fresh 10 ml peripheral blood yielded PBMCs. This clonotype was found a few times. Its antigen remains unidentified.

Sequencing was done on a sample of blood. The receptor comes from a woman between 70 and 85 years old with Graves' ophthalmopathy. The rearrangement joins TRBV20-1 to TRBJ2-3; 11 bases match TRBD2. This chain's CDR3 is CSAETSGRTDTQYF. CDR3 nucleotide sequence: TGCAGTGCTGAAACTAGCGGGAGAACAGATACGCAGTATTTT.